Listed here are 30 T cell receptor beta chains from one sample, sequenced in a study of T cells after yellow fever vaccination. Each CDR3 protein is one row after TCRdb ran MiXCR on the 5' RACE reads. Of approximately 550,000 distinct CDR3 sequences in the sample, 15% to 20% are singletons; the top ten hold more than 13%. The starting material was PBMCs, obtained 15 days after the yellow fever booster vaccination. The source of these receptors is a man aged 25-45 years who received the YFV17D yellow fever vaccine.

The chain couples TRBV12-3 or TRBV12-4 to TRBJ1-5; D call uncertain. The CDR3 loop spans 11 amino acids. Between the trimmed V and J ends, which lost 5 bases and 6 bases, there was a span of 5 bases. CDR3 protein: CASSVGQPQHF. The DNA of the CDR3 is TGTGCCAGCAGTGTGGGTCAGCCCCAGCATTTT.

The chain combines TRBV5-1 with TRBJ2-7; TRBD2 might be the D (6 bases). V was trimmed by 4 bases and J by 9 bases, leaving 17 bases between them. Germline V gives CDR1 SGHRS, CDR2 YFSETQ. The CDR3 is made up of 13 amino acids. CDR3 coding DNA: TGCGCCAGCAGCCTCCGGGGGTCTGTTGGGCAGTACTTC. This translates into CASSLRGSVGQYF.

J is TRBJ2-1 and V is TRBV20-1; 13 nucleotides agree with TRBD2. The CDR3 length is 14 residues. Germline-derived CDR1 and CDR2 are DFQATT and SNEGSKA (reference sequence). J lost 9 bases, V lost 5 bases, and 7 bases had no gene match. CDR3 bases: TGCAGTGCTCCTAGGACTAGCGGGAGCAGTGAGCAGTTCTTC. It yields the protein CSAPRTSGSSEQFF.

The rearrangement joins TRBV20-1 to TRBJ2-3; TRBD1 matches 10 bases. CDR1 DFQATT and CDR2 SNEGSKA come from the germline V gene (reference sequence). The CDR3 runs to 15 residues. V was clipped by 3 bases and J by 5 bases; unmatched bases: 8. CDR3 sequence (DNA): TGCAGTGCTAGTCGAAGCGGACAGGGGGGAGATACGCAGTATTTT. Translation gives CSASRSGQGGDTQYF.

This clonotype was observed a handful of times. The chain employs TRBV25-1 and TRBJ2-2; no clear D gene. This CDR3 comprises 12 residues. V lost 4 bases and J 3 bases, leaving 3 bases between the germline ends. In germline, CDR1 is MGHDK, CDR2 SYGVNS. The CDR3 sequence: CASSGDTGELFF. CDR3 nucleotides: TGTGCCAGCAGTGGGGACACCGGGGAGCTGTTTTTT.

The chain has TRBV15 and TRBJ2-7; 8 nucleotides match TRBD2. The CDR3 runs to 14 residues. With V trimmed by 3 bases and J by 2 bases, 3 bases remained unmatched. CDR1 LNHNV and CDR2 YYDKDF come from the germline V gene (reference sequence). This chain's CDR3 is CATSRNGRAYEQYF. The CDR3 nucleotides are TGTGCCACCAGCAGGAACGGGAGGGCCTACGAGCAGTACTTC.

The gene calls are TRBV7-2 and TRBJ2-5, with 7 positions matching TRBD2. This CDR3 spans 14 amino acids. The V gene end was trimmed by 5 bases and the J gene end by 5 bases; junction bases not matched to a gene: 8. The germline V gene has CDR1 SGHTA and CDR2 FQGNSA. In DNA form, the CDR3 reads TGTGCCAGCAGCGCCCGTTATAGCGGGGAGACCCAGTACTTC. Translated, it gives CASSARYSGETQYF.

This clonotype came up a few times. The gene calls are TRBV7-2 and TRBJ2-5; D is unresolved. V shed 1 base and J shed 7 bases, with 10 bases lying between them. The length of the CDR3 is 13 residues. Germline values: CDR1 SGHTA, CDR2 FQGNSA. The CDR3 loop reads CASSLGWGGTQYF. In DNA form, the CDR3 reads TGTGCCAGCAGCTTAGGCTGGGGTGGGACCCAGTACTTC.

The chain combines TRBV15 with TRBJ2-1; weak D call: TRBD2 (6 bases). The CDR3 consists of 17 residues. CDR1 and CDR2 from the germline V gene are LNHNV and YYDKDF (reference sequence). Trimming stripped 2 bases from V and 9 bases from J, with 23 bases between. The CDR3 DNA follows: TGTGCCACCAGCAGACCTACTAGCTACGGGAAGGTGAGTGAGCAGTTCTTC. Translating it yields CATSRPTSYGKVSEQFF.

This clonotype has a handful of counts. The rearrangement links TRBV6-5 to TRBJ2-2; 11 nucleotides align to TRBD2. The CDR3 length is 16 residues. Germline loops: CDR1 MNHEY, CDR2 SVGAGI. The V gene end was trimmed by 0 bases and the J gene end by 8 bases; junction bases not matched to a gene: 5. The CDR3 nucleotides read TGTGCCAGCAGTTACTCCTGGGCTAGCGGGAGGGGGGAGCTGTTTTTT. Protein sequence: CASSYSWASGRGELFF.

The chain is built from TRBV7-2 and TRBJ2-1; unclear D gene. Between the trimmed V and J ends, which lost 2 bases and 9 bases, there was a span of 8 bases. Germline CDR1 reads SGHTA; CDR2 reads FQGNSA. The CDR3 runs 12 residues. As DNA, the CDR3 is TGTGCCAGCAGCTTACTAATGGCTGAGCAGTTCTTC. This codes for CASSLLMAEQFF.

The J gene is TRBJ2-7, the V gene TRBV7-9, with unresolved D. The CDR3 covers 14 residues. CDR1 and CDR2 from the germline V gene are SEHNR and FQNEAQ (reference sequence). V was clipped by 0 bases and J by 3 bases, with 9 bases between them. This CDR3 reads CASSLAGWGYEQYF. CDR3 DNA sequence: TGTGCCAGCAGCTTAGCGGGTTGGGGCTACGAGCAGTACTTC. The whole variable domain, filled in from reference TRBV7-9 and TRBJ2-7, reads DTGVSQNPRHKITKRGQNVTFRCDPISEHNRLYWYRQTLGQGPEFLTYFQNEAQLEKSRLLSDRFSAERPKGSFSTLEIQRTEQGDSAMYLCASSLAGWGYEQYFGPGTRLTVT.

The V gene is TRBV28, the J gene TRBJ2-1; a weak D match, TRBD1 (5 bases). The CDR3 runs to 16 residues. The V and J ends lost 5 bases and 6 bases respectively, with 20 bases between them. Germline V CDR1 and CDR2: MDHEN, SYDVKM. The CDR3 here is CASSTQGSGLLNEQFF. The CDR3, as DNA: TGTGCCAGCAGTACTCAGGGTTCGGGTCTTCTCAATGAGCAGTTCTTC.

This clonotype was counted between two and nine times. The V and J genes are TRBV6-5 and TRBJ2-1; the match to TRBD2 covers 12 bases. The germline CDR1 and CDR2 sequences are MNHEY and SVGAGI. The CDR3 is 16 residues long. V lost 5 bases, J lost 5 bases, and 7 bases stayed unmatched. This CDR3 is CASSRLLAGGNNEQFF. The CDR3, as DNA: TGTGCCAGCAGTAGACTTCTAGCGGGAGGGAACAATGAGCAGTTCTTC.

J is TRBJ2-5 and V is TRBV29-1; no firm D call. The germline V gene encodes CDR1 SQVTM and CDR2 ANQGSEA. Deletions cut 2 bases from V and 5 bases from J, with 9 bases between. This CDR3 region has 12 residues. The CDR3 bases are TGCAGCGTTGAATTAGGGATCGAGACCCAGTACTTC. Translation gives CSVELGIETQYF.

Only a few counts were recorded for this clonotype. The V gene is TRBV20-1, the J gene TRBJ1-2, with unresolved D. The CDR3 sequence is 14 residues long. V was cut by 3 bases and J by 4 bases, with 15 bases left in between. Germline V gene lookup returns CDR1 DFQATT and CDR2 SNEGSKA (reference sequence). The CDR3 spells CSASVGNAVYGYTF. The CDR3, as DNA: TGCAGTGCTAGCGTGGGGAATGCTGTCTATGGCTACACCTTC.

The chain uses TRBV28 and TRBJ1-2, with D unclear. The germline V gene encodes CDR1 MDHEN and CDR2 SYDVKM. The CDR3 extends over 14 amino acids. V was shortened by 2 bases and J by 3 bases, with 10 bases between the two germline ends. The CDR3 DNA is TGTGCCAGCAGTTTACACCGAAGGGACTATGGCTACACCTTC. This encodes CASSLHRRDYGYTF.

CDR3: CASSSGVGVEKLFF. CDR3 DNA sequence: TGTGCCAGCAGTTCCGGGGTCGGGGTTGAAAAACTGTTTTTT. V is TRBV7-2 and J is TRBJ1-4, with no clear D. The CDR3 sequence is 14 residues long. CDR1 and CDR2 (germline): SGHTA, FQGNSA. V gave up 6 bases and J gave up 7 bases, with 15 bases separating them.

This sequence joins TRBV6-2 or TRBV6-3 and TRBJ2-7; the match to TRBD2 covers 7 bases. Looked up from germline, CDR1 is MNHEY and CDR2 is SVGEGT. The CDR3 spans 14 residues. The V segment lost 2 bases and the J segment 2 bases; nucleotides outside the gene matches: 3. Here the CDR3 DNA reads TGTGCCAGCAGTTACGTCCGGGGGGCCTACGAGCAGTACTTC. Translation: CASSYVRGAYEQYF.

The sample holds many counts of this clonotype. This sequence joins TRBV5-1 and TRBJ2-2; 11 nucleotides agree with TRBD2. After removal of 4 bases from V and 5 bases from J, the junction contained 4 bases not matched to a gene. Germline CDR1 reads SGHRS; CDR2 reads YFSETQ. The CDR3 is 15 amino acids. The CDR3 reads CASSPGLAETGELFF. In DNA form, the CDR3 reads TGCGCCAGCAGCCCGGGACTAGCGGAAACCGGGGAGCTGTTTTTT.

As DNA, the CDR3 is TGCAGTGCTAGAGAACTACACCTAACCGGGGAGCTGTTTTTT. Protein sequence: CSARELHLTGELFF. V is TRBV20-1 and J is TRBJ2-2; D ambiguous. From germline, CDR1 is DFQATT and CDR2 SNEGSKA (reference sequence). V shed 0 bases and J shed 5 bases, with 10 bases lying between them. The CDR3 has 14 amino acids.

CDR3 DNA: TGTGCCAGCAGTTCTAGGATTGGGTGGAAGTTCTTC. It specifies CASSSRIGWKFF. This chain uses TRBV12-3 or TRBV12-4 with TRBJ2-1; D remains unclear. Trimming stripped 4 bases from V and 14 bases from J, with 15 bases between. This CDR3 contains 12 residues.

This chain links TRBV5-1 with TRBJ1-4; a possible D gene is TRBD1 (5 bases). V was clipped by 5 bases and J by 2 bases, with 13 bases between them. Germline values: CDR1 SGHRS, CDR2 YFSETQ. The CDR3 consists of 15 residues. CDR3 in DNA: TGCGCCAGCAGACGGGGGGTATCGACTAATGAAAAACTGTTTTTT. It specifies CASRRGVSTNEKLFF.

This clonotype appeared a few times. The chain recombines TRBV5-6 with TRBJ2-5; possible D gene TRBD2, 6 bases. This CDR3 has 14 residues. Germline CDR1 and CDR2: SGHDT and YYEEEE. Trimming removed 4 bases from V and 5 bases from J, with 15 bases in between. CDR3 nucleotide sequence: TGTGCCAGCAGCCCCATAGGGAGGTCGGAGACCCAGTACTTC. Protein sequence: CASSPIGRSETQYF.

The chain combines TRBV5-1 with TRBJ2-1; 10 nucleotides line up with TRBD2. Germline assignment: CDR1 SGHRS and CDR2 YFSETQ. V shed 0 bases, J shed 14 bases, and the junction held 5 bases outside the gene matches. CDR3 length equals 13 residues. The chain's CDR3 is CASSLASGREEFF. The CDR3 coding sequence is TGCGCCAGCAGCTTGGCTAGCGGGAGAGAGGAGTTCTTC.

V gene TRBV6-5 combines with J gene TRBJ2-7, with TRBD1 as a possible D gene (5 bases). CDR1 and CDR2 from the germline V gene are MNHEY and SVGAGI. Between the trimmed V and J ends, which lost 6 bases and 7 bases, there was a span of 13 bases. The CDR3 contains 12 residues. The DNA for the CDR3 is TGTGCCAGCAGCTCCCCAGGGTGGGAGCAGTACTTC. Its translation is CASSSPGWEQYF.

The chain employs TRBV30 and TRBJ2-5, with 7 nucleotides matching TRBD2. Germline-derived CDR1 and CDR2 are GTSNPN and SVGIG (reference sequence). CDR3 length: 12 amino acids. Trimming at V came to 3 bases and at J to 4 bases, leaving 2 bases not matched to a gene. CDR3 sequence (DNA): TGTGCCTGGAGGGGAGGGATAGAGACCCAGTACTTC. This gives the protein CAWRGGIETQYF.

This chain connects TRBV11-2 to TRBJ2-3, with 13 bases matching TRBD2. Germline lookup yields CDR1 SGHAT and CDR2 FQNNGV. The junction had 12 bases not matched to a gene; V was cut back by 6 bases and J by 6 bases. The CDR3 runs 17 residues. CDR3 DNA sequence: TGTGCCAGCAGGACAACTAGCGGGAGGGCCGGGACTGATACGCAGTATTTT. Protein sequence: CASRTTSGRAGTDTQYF.

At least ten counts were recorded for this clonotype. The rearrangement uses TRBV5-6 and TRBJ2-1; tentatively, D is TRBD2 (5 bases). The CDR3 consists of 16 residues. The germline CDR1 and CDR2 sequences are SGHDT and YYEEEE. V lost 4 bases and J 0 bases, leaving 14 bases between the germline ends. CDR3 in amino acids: CASSPMAGSSYNEQFF. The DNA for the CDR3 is TGTGCCAGCAGCCCCATGGCGGGTAGCTCCTACAATGAGCAGTTCTTC.

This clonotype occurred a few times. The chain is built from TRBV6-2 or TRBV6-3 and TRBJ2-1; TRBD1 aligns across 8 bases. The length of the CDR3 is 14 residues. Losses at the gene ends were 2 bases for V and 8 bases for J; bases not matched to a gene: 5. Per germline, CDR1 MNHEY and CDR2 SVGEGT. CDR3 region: CASSYQGAIDEQFF. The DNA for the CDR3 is TGTGCCAGCAGTTACCAGGGGGCGATCGATGAGCAGTTCTTC.